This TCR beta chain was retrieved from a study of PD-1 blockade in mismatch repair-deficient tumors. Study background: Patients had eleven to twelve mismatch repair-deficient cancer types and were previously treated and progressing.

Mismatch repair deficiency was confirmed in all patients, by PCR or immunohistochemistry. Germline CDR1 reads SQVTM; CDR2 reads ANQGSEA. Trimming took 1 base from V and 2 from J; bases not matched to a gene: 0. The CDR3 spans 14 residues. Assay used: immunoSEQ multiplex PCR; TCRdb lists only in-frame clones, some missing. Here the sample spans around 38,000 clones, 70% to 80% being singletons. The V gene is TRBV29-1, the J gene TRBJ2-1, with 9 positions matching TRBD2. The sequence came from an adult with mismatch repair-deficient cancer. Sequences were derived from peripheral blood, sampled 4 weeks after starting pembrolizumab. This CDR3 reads CSVEGTSAYNEQFF. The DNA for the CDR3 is TGCAGCGTTGAAGGGACTAGCGCCTACAATGAGCAGTTCTTC.